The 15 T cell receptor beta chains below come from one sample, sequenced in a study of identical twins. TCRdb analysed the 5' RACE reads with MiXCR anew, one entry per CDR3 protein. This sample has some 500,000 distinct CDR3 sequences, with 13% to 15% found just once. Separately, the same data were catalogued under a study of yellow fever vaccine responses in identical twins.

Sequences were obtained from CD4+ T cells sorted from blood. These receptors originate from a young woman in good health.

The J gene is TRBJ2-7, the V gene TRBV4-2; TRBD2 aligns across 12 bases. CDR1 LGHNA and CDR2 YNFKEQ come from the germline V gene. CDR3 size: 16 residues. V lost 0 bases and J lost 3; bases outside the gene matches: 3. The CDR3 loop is CASSQDMTSGGYEQYF. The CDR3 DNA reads TGTGCCAGCAGCCAAGATATGACTAGCGGGGGCTACGAGCAGTACTTC.

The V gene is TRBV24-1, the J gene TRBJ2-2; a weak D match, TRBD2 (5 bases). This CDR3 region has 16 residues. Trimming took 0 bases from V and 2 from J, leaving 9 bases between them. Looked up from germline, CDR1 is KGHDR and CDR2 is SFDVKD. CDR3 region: CATSDLVSGNTGELFF. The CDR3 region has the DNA TGTGCCACCAGTGATTTGGTGAGCGGAAACACCGGGGAGCTGTTTTTT.

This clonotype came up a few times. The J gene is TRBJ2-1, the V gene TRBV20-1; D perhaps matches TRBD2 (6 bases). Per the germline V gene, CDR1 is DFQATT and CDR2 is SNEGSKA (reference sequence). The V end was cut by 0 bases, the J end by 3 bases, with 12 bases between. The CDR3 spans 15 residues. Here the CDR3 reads CSARDPGRSYNEQFF. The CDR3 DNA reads TGCAGTGCTAGAGATCCAGGGAGGAGCTACAATGAGCAGTTCTTC.

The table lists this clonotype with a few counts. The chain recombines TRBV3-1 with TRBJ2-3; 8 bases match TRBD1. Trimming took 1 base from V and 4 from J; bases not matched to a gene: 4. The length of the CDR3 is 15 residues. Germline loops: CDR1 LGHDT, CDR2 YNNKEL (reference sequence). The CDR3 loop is CASSQGQGLPDTQYF. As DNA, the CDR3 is TGTGCCAGCAGCCAAGGACAGGGGTTGCCAGATACGCAGTATTTT.

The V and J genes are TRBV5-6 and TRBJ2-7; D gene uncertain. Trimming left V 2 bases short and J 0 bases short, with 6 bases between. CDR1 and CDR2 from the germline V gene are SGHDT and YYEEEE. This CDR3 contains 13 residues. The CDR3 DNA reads TGTGCCAGCAGCTTCCAGGCCTCCTACGAGCAGTACTTC. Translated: CASSFQASYEQYF.

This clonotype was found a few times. The CDR3 sequence is CASSQGPRGANYGYTF. In nucleotides, the CDR3 is TGCGCCAGCAGCCAGGGGCCAAGGGGAGCTAACTATGGCTACACCTTC. The chain joins TRBV4-1 to TRBJ1-2; D is perhaps TRBD1 (5 bases). CDR1 is MGHRA and CDR2 is YSYEKL in the germline V gene. V lost 3 bases and J lost 0, with 14 bases in between. The CDR3 contains 16 residues.

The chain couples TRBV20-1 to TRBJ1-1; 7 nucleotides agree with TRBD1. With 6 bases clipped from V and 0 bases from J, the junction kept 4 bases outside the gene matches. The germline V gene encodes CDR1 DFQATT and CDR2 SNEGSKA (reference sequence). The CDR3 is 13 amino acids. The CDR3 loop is CSAAQGLNTEAFF. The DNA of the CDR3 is TGCAGTGCGGCACAGGGGTTGAACACTGAAGCTTTCTTT.

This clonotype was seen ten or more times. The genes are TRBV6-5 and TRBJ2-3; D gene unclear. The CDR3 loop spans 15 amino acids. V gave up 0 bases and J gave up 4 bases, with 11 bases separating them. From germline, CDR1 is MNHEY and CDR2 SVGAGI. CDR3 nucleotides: TGTGCCAGCAGTTACTCGACGGGTTCAGCAGATACGCAGTATTTT. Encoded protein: CASSYSTGSADTQYF.

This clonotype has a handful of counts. The CDR3 nucleotides are TGTGCCAGCAGTTTGCAAAAAGGGTACTCACCCCTCCACTTT. It yields the protein CASSLQKGYSPLHF. This chain uses TRBV12-3 or TRBV12-4 with TRBJ1-6, with unresolved D. With 3 bases removed from V and 10 bases from J, the gap between germline ends came to 13 bases. The CDR3 has 14 residues.

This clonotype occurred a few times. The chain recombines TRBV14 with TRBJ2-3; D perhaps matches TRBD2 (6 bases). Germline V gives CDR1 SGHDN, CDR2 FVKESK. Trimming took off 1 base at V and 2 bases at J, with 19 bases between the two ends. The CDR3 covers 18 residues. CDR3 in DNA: TGTGCCAGCAGCCAAGGGTCCCCTGGCGGGGCCTACACAGATACGCAGTATTTT. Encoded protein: CASSQGSPGGAYTDTQYF. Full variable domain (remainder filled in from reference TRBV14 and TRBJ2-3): EAGVTQFPSHSVIEKGQTVTLRCDPISGHDNLYWYRRVMGKEIKFLLHFVKESKQDESGMPNNRFLAERTGGTYSTLKVQPAELEDSGVYFCASSQGSPGGAYTDTQYFGPGTRLTVL.

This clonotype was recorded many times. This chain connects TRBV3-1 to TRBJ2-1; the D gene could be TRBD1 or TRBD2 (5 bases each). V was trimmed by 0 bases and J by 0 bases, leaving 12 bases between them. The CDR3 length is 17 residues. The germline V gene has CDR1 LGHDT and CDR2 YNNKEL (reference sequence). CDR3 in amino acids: CASSQEGPLSSYNEQFF. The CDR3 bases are TGTGCCAGCAGCCAAGAGGGACCTTTAAGCTCCTACAATGAGCAGTTCTTC.

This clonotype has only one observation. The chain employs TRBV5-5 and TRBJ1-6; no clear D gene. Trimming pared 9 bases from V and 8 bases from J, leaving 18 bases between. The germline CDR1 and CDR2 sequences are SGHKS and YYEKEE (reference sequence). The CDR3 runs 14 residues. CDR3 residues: CATQGRALDSPLHF. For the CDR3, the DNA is TGTGCCACCCAAGGTCGAGCTCTGGATTCACCCCTCCACTTT.

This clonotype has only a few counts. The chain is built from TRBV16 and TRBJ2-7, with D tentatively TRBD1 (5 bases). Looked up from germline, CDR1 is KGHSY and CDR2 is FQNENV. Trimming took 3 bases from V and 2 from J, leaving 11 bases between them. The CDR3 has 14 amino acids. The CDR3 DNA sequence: TGTGCCAGCAGCCACCACAGGCGCCCCTACGAGCAGTACTTC. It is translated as CASSHHRRPYEQYF. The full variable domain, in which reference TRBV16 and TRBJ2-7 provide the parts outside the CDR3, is GEEVAQTPKHLVRGEGQKAKLYCAPIKGHSYVFWYQQVLKNEFKFLISFQNENVFDETGMPKERFSAKCLPNSPCSLEIQATKLEDSAVYFCASSHHRRPYEQYFGPGTRLTVT.

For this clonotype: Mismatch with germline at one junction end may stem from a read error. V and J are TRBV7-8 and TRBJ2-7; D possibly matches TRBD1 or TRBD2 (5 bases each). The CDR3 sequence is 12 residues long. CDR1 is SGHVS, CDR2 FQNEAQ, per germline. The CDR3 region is CASSFVGTYRHF. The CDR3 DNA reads TGTGCCAGCAGCTTCGTTGGGACCTACCGCCACTTC.

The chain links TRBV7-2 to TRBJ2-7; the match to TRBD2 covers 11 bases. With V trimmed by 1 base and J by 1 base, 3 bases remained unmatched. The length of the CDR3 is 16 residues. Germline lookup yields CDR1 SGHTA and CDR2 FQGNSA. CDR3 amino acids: CASSLVAGGTSYEQYF. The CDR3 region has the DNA TGTGCCAGCAGCTTAGTAGCGGGAGGGACGTCCTACGAGCAGTACTTC.